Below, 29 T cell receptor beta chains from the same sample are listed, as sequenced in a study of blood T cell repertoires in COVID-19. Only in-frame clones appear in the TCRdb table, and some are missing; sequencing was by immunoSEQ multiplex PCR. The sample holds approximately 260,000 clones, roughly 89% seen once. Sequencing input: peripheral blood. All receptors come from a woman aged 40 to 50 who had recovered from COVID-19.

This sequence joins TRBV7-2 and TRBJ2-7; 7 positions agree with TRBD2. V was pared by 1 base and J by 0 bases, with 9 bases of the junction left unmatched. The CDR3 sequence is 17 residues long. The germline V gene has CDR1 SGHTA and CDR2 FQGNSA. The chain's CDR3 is CASSLVGPAGSSYEQYV. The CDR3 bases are TGTGCCAGCAGCTTAGTAGGTCCAGCGGGGTCCTCCTACGAGCAGTACGTC.

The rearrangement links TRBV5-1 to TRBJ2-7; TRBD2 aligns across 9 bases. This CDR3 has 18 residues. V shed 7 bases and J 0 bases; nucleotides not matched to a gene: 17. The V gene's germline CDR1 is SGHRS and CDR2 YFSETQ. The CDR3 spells CASSIGSSGVLSSYEQYV. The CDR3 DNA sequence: TGCGCCAGCTCCATAGGTTCTAGCGGGGTCCTAAGCTCCTACGAGCAGTACGTC.

The CDR3, as DNA: TGTGCCACCAGCAGAATAACGAGTTTTGATCCCGGGGGGCCCTATGGCTACACCTTC. This gives the protein CATSRITSFDPGGPYGYTF. V gene TRBV15 combines with J gene TRBJ1-2; TRBD1 is a possible D gene (6 bases). Trimming pared 2 bases from V and 4 bases from J, leaving 26 bases between. Germline V gene lookup returns CDR1 LNHNV and CDR2 YYDKDF (reference sequence). The CDR3 runs to 19 residues.

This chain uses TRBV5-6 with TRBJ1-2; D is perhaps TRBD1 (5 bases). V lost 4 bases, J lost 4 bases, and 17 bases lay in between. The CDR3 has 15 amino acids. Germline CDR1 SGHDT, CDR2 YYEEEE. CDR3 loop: CASSAQGSKGYGYTF. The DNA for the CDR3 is TGTGCCAGCAGCGCCCAGGGATCAAAGGGCTATGGCTACACCTTC.

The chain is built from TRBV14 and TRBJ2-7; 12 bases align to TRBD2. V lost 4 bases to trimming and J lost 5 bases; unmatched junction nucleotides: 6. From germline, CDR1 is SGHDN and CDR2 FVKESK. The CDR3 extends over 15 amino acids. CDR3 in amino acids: CASSLLAGGPDEQYV. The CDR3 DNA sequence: TGTGCCAGCAGCCTCCTAGCGGGAGGGCCCGACGAGCAGTACGTC.

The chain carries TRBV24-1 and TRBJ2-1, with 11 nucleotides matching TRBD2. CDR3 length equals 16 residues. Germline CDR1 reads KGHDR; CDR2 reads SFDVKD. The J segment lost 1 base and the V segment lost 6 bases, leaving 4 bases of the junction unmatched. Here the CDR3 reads CATSRASGGSYNEQFF. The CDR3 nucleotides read TGTGCCACCAGTAGAGCTAGCGGGGGGTCCTACAATGAGCAGTTCTTC.

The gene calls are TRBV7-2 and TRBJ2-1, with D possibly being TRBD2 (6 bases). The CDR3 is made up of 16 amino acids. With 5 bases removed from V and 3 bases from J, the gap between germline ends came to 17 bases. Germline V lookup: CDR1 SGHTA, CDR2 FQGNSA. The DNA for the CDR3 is TGTGCCAGCAGCACCGAAATCGGGACTTTCTACAATGAGCAGTTCTTC. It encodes CASSTEIGTFYNEQFF. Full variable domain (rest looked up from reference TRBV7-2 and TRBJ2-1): GAGVSQSPSNKVTEKGKDVELRCDPISGHTALYWYRQSLGQGLEFLIYFQGNSAPDKSGLPSDRFSAERTGGSVSTLTIQRTQQEDSAVYLCASSTEIGTFYNEQFFGPGTRLTVL.

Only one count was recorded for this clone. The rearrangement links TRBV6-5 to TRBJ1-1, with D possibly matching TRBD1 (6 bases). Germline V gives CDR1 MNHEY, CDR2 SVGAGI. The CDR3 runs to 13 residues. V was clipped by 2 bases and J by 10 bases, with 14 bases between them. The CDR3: CASSYGGANGAFF. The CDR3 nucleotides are TGTGCCAGCAGTTACGGGGGCGCGAATGGAGCTTTCTTT.

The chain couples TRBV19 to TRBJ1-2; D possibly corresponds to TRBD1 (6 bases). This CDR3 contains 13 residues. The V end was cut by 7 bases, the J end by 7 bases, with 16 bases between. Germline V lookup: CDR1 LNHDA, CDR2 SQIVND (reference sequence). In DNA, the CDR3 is TGTGCCAGTACTTGGGGGGCTAGCGGTGGCTACACCTTC. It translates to CASTWGASGGYTF. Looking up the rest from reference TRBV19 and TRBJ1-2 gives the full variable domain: DGGITQSPKYLFRKEGQNVTLSCEQNLNHDAMYWYRQDPGQGLRLIYYSQIVNDFQKGDIAEGYSVSREKKESFPLTVTSAQKNPTAFYLCASTWGASGGYTFGSGTRLTVV.

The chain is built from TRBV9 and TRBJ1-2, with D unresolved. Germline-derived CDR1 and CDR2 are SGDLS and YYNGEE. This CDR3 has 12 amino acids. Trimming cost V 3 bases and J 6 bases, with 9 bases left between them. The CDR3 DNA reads TGTGCCAGCAGCGCGGAAGAGGATGGCTACACCTTC. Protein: CASSAEEDGYTF.

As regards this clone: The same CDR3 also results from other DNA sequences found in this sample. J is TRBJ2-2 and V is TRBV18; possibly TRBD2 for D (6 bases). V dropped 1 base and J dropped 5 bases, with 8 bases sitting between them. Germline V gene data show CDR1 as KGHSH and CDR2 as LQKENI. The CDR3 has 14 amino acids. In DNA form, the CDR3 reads TGTGCCAGCTCACCACTGGAGGGAACCGGGGAGCTGTTTTTT. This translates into CASSPLEGTGELFF.

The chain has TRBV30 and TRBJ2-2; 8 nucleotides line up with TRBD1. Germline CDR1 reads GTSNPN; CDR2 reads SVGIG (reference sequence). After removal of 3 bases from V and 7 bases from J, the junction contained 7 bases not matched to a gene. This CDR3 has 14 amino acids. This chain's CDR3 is CAWSGTGLGGELFF. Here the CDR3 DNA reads TGTGCCTGGAGCGGGACAGGCTTGGGCGGGGAGCTGTTTTTT.

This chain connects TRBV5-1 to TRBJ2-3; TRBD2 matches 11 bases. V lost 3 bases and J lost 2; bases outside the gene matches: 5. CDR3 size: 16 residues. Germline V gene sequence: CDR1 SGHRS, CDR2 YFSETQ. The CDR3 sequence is CASSSLAGGFTDTQYF. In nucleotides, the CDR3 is TGCGCCAGCAGCTCGCTAGCGGGGGGCTTCACAGATACGCAGTATTTT.

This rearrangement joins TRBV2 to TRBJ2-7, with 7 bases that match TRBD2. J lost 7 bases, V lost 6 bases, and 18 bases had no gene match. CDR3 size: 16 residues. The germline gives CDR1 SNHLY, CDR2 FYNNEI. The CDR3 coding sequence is TGTGCCAGCAGACTTGACCTAGCGGAGGGCCTGTCAGAGCAGTACTTC. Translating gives CASRLDLAEGLSEQYF. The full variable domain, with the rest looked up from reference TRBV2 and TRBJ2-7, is EPEVTQTPSHQVTQMGQEVILRCVPISNHLYFYWYRQILGQKVEFLVSFYNNEISEKSEIFDDQFSVERPDGSNFTLKIRSTKLEDSAMYFCASRLDLAEGLSEQYFGPGTRLTVT.

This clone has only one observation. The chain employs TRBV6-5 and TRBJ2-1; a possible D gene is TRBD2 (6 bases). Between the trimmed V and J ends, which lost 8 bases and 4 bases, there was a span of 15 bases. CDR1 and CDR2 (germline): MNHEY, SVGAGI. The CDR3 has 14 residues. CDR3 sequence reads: CASRAGTQYNEQFF. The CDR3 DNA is TGTGCCAGCCGGGCCGGGACTCAGTACAATGAGCAGTTCTTC.

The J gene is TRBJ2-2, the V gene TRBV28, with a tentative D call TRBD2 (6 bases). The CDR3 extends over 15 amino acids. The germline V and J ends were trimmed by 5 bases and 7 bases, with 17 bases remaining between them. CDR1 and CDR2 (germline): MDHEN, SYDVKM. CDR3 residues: CASSPLGGDHGELFF. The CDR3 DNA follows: TGTGCCAGCAGTCCTCTGGGCGGGGATCACGGGGAGCTGTTTTTT. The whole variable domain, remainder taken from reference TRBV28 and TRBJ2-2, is DVKVTQSSRYLVKRTGEKVFLECVQDMDHENMFWYRQDPGLGLRLIYFSYDVKMKEKGDIPEGYSVSREKKERFSLILESASTNQTSMYLCASSPLGGDHGELFFGEGSRLTVL.

This chain's CDR3 is CAISGNGYNEQFF. In DNA, the CDR3 is TGTGCCATTAGCGGGAATGGCTACAATGAGCAGTTCTTC. J is TRBJ2-1 and V is TRBV10-3, with 8 bases that match TRBD2. The germline V gene encodes CDR1 ENHRY and CDR2 SYGVKD. V lost 9 bases, J lost 3 bases, and 4 bases stayed unmatched. This CDR3 is 13 amino acids long.

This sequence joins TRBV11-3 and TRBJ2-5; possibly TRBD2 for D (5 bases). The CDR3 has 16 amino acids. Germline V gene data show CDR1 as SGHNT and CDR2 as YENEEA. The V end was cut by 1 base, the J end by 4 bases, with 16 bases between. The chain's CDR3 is CASSLALGSSGETQYF. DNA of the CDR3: TGTGCCAGCAGCTTAGCTCTGGGGAGTTCGGGAGAGACCCAGTACTTC. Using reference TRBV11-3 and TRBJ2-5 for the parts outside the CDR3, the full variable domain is EAGVVQSPRYKIIEKKQPVAFWCNPISGHNTLYWYLQNLGQGPELLIRYENEEAVDDSQLPKDRFSAERLKGVDSTLKIQPAELGDSAVYLCASSLALGSSGETQYFGPGTRLLVL.

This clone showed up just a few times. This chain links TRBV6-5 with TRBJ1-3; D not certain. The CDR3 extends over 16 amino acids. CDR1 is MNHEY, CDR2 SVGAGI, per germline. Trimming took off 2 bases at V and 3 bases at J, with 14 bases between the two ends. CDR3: CASSYGPPGSGNTIYF. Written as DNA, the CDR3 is TGTGCCAGCAGTTACGGTCCCCCGGGAAGTGGAAACACCATATATTTT.

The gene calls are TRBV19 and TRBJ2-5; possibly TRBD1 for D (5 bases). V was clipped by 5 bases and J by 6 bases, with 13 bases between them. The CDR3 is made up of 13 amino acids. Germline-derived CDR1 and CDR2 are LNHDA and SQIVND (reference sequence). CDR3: CASSQGLLKTQYF. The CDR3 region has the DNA TGTGCCAGTAGTCAGGGTTTGTTGAAGACCCAGTACTTC.

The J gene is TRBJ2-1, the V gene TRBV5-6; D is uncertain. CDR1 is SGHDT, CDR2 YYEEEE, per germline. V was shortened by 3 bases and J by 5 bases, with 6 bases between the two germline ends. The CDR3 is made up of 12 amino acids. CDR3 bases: TGTGCCAGCAGCTCCTTAAACAATGAGCAGTTCTTC. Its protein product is CASSSLNNEQFF.

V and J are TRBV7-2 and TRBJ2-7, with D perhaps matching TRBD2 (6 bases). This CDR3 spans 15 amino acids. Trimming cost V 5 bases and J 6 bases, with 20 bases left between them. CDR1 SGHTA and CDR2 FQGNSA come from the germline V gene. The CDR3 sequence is CASSPGDSFPGEQYF. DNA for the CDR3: TGTGCCAGCAGCCCTGGGGACTCCTTTCCTGGCGAGCAGTACTTC.

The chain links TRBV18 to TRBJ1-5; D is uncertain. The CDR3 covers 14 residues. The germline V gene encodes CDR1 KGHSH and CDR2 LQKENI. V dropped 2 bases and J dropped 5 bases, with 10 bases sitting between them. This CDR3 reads CASSPGVAYQPQHF. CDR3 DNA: TGTGCCAGCTCACCAGGAGTGGCGTATCAGCCCCAGCATTTT.

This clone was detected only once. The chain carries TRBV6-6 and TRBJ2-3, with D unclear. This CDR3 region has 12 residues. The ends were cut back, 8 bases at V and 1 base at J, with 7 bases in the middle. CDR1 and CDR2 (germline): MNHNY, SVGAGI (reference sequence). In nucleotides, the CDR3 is TGTGCCAGCGCGAGCGGCACAGATACGCAGTATTTT. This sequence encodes CASASGTDTQYF.

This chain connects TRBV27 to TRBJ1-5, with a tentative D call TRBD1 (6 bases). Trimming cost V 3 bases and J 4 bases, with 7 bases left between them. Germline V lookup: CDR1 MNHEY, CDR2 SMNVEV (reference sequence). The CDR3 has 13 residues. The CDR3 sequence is CASSFQGNQPQHF. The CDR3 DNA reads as TGTGCCAGCAGTTTCCAGGGGAATCAGCCCCAGCATTTT.

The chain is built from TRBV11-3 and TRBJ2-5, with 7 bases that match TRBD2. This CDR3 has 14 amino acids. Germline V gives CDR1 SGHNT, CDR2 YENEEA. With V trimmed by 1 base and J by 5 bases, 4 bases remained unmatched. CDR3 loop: CASSLGWGGETQYF. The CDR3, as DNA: TGTGCCAGCAGCTTAGGCTGGGGGGGGGAGACCCAGTACTTC.

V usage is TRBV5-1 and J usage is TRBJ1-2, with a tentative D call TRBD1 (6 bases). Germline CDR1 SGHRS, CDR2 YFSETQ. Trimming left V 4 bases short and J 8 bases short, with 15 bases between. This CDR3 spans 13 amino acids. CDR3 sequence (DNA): TGCGCCAGCAGCCTGACAGGAGGCAAAGGCTACACCTTC. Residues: CASSLTGGKGYTF.

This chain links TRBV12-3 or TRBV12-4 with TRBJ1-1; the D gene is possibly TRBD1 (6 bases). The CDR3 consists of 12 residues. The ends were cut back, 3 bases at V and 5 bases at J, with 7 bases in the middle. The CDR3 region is CASSLGATEAFF. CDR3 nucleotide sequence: TGTGCCAGCAGTTTGGGGGCAACTGAAGCTTTCTTT.

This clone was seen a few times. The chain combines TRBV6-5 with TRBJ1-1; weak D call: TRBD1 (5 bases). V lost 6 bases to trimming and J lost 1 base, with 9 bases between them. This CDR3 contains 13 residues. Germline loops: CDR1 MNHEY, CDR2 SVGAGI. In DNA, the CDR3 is TGTGCCAGCAGCCAAACAGGGAACACTGAAGCTTTCTTT. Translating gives CASSQTGNTEAFF.